This T cell receptor beta chain emerged from a study of T-cell memory formation after mild COVID-19. The CDR3 is made up of 13 amino acids. Between the trimmed V and J ends, which lost 6 bases and 9 bases, there was a span of 16 bases. Germline CDR1 is SGHRS and CDR2 is YFSETQ. TCRdb analysed the 5' RACE reads with MiXCR anew, one entry per CDR3 protein. The sample has about 350,000 distinct CDR3 sequences, under 15% seen once; the top ten hold roughly 22%. This TCR derives from a man aged 18 to 29 who had mild COVID-19 (a few samples of this study predate the infection). Cell type and time point are not known. V and J are TRBV5-1 and TRBJ2-1, with D possibly TRBD2 on 5 matching bases. The sequenced sample consisted of PBMCs or a T cell subset sorted from them (not recorded which). Here the CDR3 DNA reads TGCGCCAGCACCCGAAAAATAGGGAGTGAGCAGTTCTTC. It is translated as CASTRKIGSEQFF.